This T cell receptor (beta chain) is drawn from a study of blood T cell repertoires in COVID-19 (dated by TCRdb to the early 2020s). Study-wide context: Samples from collaborators originated in the United States, Italy and Spain and spanned both the acute and convalescent phases of COVID-19. The prospective study material was composed of cDNA or gDNA derived from T cells, B-cell-depleted T cells, or PBMCs. Deeply sampled blood TCRbeta repertoires from subjects exposed to, actively infected with, or recovered from COVID-19 were included in the dataset. A freely available public database, intended as a resource for researchers studying the immune response to SARS-CoV-2, is where the repertoires were released. Samples were obtained from the ongoing ImmuneRACE study (first 160 participants) and from 1,000 to 1,500 subjects provided by 6 global collaborators. A de-identified subject ID, COVID-19 status, age in years and sex were almost always included in the sample metadata. Where HLA class I and class II types were available, the types were taken from metadata supplied by the sample provider, not from assay-based typing. What the authors observed across the whole study: The quantity of clinical and demographic metadata differed by source and by participant and was supplied without curation.

TCRbeta CDR3 regions were amplified from genomic DNA by means of the immunoSEQ Assay, a bias-controlled multiplex PCR. Regarding the original processing steps: Within the assay, amplification of reference gene primers was used to estimate how many nucleated cells each sample contained. To quantify the absolute abundance of each unique TCRbeta CDR3 rearrangement, sequence reads were collapsed and filtered. For each sample, productive Simpson clonality was calculated as the square root of Simpson's diversity index across productive rearrangements. Drawn from immuneACCESS, this table holds only the in-frame rearrangements with V and J called that TCRdb kept. Clones are partly lost; checked studies trace under half to an unresolved V gene and leave the rest unexplained. V, J and clone size are taken as reported in that table, and D and trimming were inferred from the DNA itself. This sample gives under 70,000 clones in total; around 86% of them show up just once. The top ten constitute approximately 10% of the sample.

As regards this clone: Its antigen specificity is not known. Base qualities were left out, and no much larger clone turns up one base away.

From the cysteine up to the phenylalanine, the CDR3 has a length of 15 residues. Only the CDR3 DNA stays, 45 bases, in frame from base 1. Trimming costs V 3 bases and J 6 bases, and their ends lie 16 bases apart. CDR1 and CDR2 are drawn from the germline V gene: SGDLS, YYNGEE. Each collaborating institution followed its own protocols to collect whole blood in K2EDTA tubes. For TCRbeta analysis, collaborators shipped samples in one of three forms: frozen whole blood, isolated PBMCs, or DNA extracted from either of those sample types. The sample consisted of peripheral blood. The rearrangement joined TRBV9 to TRBJ1-5, with no confident D gene call. This receptor was identified in a woman younger than 35 with acute or convalescent COVID-19. CDR3 loop: CASSEGGRVGQPQHF. The nucleotide sequence reads as follows: TGTGCCAGCAGCGAGGGAGGGAGGGTAGGTCAGCCCCAGCATTTT.